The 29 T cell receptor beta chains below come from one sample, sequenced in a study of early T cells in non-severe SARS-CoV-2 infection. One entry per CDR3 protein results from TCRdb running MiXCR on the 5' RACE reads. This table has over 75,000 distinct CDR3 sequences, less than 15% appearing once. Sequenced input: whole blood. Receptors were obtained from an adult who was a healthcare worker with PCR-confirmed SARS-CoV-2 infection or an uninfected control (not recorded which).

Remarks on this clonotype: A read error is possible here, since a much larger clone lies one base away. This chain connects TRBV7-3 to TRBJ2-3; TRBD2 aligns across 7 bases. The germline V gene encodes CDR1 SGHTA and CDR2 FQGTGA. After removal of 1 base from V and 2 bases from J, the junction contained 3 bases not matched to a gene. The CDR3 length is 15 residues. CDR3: CASSLSGSLTDTQYF. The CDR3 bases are TGTGCCAGCAGCTTAAGCGGGAGCCTCACAGATACGCAGTATTTT.

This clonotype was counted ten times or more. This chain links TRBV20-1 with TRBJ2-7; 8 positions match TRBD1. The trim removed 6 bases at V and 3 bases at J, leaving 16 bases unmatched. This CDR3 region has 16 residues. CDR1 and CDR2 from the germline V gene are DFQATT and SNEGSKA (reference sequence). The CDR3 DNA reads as TGCAGTGCCGAAACCCCCCGGACAGGGAAAAACTACGAGCAGTACTTC. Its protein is CSAETPRTGKNYEQYF.

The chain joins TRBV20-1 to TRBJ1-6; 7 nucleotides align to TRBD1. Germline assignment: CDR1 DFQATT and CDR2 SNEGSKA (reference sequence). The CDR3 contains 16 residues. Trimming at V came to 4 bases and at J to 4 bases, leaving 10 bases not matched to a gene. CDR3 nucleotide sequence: TGCAGTGCTATGACAGGGCTCCTTAAATATAATTCACCCCTCCACTTT. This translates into CSAMTGLLKYNSPLHF.

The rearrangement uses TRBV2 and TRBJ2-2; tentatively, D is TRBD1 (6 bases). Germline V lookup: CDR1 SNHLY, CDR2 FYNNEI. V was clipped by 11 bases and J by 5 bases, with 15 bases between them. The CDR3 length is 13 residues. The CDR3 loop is CAGGQLRTGELFF. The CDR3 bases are TGTGCCGGCGGACAGCTGAGGACCGGGGAGCTGTTTTTT.

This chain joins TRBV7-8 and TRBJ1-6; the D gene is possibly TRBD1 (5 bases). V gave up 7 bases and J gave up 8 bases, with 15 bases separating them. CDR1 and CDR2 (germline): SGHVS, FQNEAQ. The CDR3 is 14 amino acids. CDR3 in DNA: TGTGCCAGCACCCCCCCCGGGGGATATTCACCCCTCCACTTT. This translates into CASTPPGGYSPLHF.

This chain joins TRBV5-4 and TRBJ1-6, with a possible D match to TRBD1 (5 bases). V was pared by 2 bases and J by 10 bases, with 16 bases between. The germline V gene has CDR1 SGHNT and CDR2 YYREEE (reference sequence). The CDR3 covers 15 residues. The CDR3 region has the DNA TGTGCCAGCAGCTTCGGCAACAGGTCCCCGTCACCCCTCCACTTT. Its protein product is CASSFGNRSPSPLHF. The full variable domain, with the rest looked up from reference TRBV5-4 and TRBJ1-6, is ETGVTQSPTHLIKTRGQQVTLRCSSQSGHNTVSWYQQALGQGPQFIFQYYREEENGRGNFPPRFSGLQFPNYSSELNVNALELDDSALYLCASSFGNRSPSPLHFGNGTRLTVT.

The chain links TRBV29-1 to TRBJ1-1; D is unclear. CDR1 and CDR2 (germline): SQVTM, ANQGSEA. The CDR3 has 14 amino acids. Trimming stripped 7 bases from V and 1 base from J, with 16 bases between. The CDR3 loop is CSATPKTANTEAFF. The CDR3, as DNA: TGCAGCGCCACCCCTAAAACAGCGAACACTGAAGCTTTCTTT.

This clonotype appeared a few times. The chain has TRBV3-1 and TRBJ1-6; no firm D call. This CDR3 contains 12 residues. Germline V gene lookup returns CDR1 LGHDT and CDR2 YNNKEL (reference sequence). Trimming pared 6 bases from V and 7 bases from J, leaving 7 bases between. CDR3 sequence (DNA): TGTGCCAGCAGGCGCGGGAATTCACCCCTCCACTTT. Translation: CASRRGNSPLHF. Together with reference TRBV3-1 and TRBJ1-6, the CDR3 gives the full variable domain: DTAVSQTPKYLVTQMGNDKSIKCEQNLGHDTMYWYKQDSKKFLKIMFSYNNKELIINETVPNRFSPKSPDKAHLNLHINSLELGDSAVYFCASRRGNSPLHFGNGTRLTVT.

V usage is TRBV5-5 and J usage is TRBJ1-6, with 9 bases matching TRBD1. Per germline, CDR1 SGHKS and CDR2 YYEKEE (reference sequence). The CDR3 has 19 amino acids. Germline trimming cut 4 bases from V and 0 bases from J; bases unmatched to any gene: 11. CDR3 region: CASSPLSGQGSSYNSPLHF. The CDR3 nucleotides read TGTGCCAGCAGCCCACTTTCGGGACAGGGCAGCTCCTATAATTCACCCCTCCACTTT.

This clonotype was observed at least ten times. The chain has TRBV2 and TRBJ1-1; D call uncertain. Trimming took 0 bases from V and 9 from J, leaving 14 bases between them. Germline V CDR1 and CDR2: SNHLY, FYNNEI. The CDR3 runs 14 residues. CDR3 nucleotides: TGTGCCAGCAGTGAAGCGCGGCAGGAGCGGAAAGCTTTCTTT. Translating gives CASSEARQERKAFF.

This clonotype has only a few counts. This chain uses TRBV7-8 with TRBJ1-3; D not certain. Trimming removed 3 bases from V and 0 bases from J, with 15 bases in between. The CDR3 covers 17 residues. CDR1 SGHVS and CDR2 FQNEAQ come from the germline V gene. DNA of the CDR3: TGTGCCAGCAGCTTCAGTGCGGGGTCACGCTCTGGAAACACCATATATTTT. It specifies CASSFSAGSRSGNTIYF.

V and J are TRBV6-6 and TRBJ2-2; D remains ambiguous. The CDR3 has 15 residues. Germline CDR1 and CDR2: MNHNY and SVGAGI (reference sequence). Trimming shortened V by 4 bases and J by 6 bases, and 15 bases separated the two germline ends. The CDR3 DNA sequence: TGTGCCAGCAGTTTCCGTGGGGTGAGCCCCGGGGAGCTGTTTTTT. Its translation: CASSFRGVSPGELFF.

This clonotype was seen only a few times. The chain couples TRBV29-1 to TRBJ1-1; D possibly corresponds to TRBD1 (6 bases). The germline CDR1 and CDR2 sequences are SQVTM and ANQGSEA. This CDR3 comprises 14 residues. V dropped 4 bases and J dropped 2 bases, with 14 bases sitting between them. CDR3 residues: CSVGGGPKNTEAFF. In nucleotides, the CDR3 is TGCAGCGTTGGGGGGGGGCCGAAAAACACTGAAGCTTTCTTT. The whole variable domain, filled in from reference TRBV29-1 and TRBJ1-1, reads SAVISQKPSRDICQRGTSLTIQCQVDSQVTMMFWYRQQPGQSLTLIATANQGSEATYESGFVIDKFPISRPNLTFSTLTVSNMSPEDSSIYLCSVGGGPKNTEAFFGQGTRLTVV.

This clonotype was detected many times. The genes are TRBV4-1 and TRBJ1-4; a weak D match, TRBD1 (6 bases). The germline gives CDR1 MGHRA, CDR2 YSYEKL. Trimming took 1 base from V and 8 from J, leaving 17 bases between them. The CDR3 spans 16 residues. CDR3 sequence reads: CASSQGRRGWREKLFF. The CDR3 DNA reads TGCGCCAGCAGCCAAGGAAGGAGGGGGTGGCGGGAAAAACTGTTTTTT.

The CDR3 is CASSYFARGYPGNTIYF. The CDR3, as DNA: TGTGCCAGCAGTTACTTTGCCCGGGGGTATCCTGGAAACACCATATATTTT. V gene TRBV6-5 combines with J gene TRBJ1-3; possibly TRBD1 for D (5 bases). V was shortened by 1 base and J by 2 bases, with 15 bases between the two germline ends. The CDR3 spans 17 residues. Germline V lookup: CDR1 MNHEY, CDR2 SVGAGI.

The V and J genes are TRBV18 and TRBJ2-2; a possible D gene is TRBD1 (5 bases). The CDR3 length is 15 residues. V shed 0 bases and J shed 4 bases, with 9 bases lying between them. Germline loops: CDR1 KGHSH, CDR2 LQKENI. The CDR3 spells CASSPPGASTGELFF. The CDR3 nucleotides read TGTGCCAGCTCACCACCAGGGGCGTCCACCGGGGAGCTGTTTTTT.

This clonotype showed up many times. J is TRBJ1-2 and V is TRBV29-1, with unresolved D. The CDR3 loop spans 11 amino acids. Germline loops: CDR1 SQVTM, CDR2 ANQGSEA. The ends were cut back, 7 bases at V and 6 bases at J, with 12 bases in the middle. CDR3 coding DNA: TGCAGCGGCGAAGTTGGGGATGGCTACACCTTC. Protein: CSGEVGDGYTF.

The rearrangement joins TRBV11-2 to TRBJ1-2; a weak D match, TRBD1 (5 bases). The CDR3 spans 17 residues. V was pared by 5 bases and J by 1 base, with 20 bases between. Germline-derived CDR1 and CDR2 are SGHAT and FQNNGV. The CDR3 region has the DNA TGTGCCAGCAGCCAGCTTCCGGGGCAGGGCTATAACTATGGCTACACCTTC. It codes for CASSQLPGQGYNYGYTF.

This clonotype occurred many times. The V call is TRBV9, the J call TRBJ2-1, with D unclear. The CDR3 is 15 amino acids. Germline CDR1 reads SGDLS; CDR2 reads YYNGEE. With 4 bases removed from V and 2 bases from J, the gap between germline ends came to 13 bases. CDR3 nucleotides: TGTGCCAGCAGCCCCTCGTCACGGGCCTACAATGAGCAGTTCTTC. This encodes CASSPSSRAYNEQFF.

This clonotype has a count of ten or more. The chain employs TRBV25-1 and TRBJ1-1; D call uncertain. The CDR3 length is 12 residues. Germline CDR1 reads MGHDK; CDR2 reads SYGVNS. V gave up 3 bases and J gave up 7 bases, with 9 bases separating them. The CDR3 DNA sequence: TGTGCCAGCAGTGACCGTCTGTATGAAGCTTTCTTT. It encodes CASSDRLYEAFF.

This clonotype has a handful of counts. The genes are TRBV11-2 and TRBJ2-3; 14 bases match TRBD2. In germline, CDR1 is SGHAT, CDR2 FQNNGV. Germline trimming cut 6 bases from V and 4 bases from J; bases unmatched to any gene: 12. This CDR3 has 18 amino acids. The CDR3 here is CASRIERGLAGEPDTQYF. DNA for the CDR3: TGTGCCAGCAGAATAGAGAGGGGACTAGCGGGGGAACCAGATACGCAGTATTTT.

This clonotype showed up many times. CDR3 coding DNA: TGTGCCAGCAGTGCGGAGGGCAGGGCCGGACGGGGAGAGCAGTACTTC. Translation gives CASSAEGRAGRGEQYF. V is TRBV6-1 and J is TRBJ2-7; possible D gene TRBD2, 6 bases. V shed 4 bases and J shed 7 bases, with 23 bases lying between them. The CDR3 loop spans 16 amino acids. Germline values: CDR1 MNHNS, CDR2 SASEGT.

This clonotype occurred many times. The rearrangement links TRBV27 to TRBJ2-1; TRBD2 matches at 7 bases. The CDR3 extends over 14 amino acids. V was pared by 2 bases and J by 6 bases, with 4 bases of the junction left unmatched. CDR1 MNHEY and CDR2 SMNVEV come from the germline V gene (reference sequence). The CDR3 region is CASSLAGRGNEQFF. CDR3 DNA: TGTGCCAGCAGTTTAGCGGGGAGGGGCAATGAGCAGTTCTTC.

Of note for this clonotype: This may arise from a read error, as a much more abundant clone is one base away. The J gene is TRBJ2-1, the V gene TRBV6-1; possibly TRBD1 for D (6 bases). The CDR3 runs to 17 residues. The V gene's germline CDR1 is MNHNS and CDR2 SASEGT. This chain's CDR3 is CASSGILGRGRDNEEFF. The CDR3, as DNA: TGTGCCAGCAGTGGGATTTTAGGCAGGGGAAGGGACAATGAGGAGTTCTTC.

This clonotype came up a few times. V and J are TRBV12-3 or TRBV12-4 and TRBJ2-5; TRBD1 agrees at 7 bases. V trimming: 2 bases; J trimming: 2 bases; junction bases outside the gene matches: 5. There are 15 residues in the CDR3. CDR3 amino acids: CASSLPGQRQETQYF. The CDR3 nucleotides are TGTGCCAGCAGTTTACCGGGACAGAGACAAGAGACCCAGTACTTC.

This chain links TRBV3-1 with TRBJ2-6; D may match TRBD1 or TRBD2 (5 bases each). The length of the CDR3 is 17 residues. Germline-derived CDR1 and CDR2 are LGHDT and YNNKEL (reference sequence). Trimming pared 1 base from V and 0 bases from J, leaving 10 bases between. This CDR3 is CASSQGRGSSGANVLTF. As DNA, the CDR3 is TGTGCCAGCAGCCAAGGACGGGGCAGCTCTGGGGCCAACGTCCTGACTTTC.

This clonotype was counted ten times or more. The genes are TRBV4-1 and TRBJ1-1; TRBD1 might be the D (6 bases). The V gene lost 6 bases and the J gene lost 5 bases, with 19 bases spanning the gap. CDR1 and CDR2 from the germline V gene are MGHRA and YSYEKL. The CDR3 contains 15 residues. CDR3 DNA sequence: TGCGCCAGCAGGAATATAGGGGGTGGGCGGACTGAAGCTTTCTTT. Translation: CASRNIGGGRTEAFF.

CDR3 nucleotide sequence: TGCAGTGCTAGAGGGGGGCCCTTCCATCAGCCCCAGCATTTT. Its translation is CSARGGPFHQPQHF. The V gene is TRBV20-1, the J gene TRBJ1-5; weak D call: TRBD1 (6 bases). This CDR3 is 14 amino acids long. Trimming pared 1 base from V and 5 bases from J, leaving 12 bases between. The germline CDR1 and CDR2 sequences are DFQATT and SNEGSKA (reference sequence).

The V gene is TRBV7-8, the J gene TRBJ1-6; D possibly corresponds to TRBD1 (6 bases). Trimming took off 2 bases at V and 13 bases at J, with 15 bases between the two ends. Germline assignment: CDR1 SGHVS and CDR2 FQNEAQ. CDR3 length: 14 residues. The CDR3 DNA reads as TGTGCCAGCAGCTTAAGCCCCCAAGGGGGGCCCCTCCACTTT. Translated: CASSLSPQGGPLHF. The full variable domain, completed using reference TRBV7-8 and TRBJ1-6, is GAGVSQSPRYKVAKRGQDVALRCDPISGHVSLFWYQQALGQGPEFLTYFQNEAQLDKSGLPSDRFFAERPEGSVSTLKIQRTQQEDSAVYLCASSLSPQGGPLHFGNGTRLTVT.